These 6 T cell receptor beta chains were all obtained from the same sample, sequenced in a study of cytomegalovirus exposure and HLA in healthy donors. Measured with immunoSEQ multiplex PCR; TCRdb has only the in-frame clones, and not every one. The sample carries more than 55,000 clones, nearly 90% recorded once. The specimen sequenced was PBMCs. These TCRs come from a woman between 18 and 29 years old in good health and CMV-seronegative.

This chain uses TRBV2 with TRBJ2-5; 10 nucleotides agree with TRBD2. The V segment lost 5 bases and the J segment 4 bases; nucleotides outside the gene matches: 7. The CDR3 is 15 amino acids. The germline CDR1 and CDR2 sequences are SNHLY and FYNNEI. CDR3 nucleotide sequence: TGTGCCAGCAGTTGGACTAGCGGAGACGGAGAGACCCAGTACTTC. Encoded protein: CASSWTSGDGETQYF.

In regard to this clone: Sequence at one end of the junction differs from germline and may be a read error. Distinct nucleotide sequences in the sample also encode this CDR3. This chain joins TRBV5-8 and TRBJ2-5; no clear D gene. CDR1 is SGHTS and CDR2 is YDEGEE in the germline V gene. The CDR3 is 13 amino acids. CDR3 in amino acids: CASSLDRQETQYF. In DNA form, the CDR3 reads TGTGCCAGTAGCTTGGATCGTCAAGAGACCCAGTACTTC.

This clone was recorded only once. The rearrangement uses TRBV14 and TRBJ2-5; the D gene is possibly TRBD2 (6 bases). The CDR3 length is 13 residues. Germline V lookup: CDR1 SGHDN, CDR2 FVKESK. V dropped 3 bases and J dropped 7 bases, with 12 bases sitting between them. This CDR3 reads CASSQDSGGTQYF. DNA of the CDR3: TGTGCCAGCAGCCAGGATAGCGGAGGGACCCAGTACTTC.

This chain uses TRBV19 with TRBJ1-5, with 9 bases that match TRBD1. Trimming took 5 bases from V and 7 from J; bases not matched to a gene: 15. Germline V gives CDR1 LNHDA, CDR2 SQIVND (reference sequence). This CDR3 comprises 17 residues. The CDR3 reads CASSFFMGQGWVQPQHF. The CDR3 region has the DNA TGTGCCAGTAGTTTTTTTATGGGACAGGGATGGGTACAGCCCCAGCATTTT.

The rearrangement uses TRBV4-1 and TRBJ2-5; TRBD2 matches 13 bases. The CDR3 loop spans 16 amino acids. CDR1 is MGHRA and CDR2 is YSYEKL in the germline V gene. Trimming removed 2 bases from V and 4 bases from J; junction bases left unmatched: 4. CDR3 protein: CASSQPGLAGAETQYF. In DNA, the CDR3 is TGCGCCAGCAGCCAACCTGGACTAGCGGGAGCAGAGACCCAGTACTTC.

V usage is TRBV6-6 and J usage is TRBJ2-2, with a tentative D call TRBD1 (6 bases). The germline V gene encodes CDR1 MNHNY and CDR2 SVGAGI (reference sequence). This CDR3 contains 16 residues. Trimming cost V 5 bases and J 5 bases, with 18 bases left between them. The CDR3 sequence is CASSPARQRGTGELFF. CDR3 DNA sequence: TGTGCCAGCAGTCCAGCTAGACAGAGGGGGACCGGGGAGCTGTTTTTT.